These 20 T cell receptor beta chains originate from one sample sequenced in a study of cytomegalovirus exposure and HLA in healthy donors. The PCR ran on 60 Vbeta and 13 Jbeta primers. This table comes from immunoSEQ multiplex PCR, and its TCRdb copy is limited to in-frame clones, with some not included. Seen here are some 100,000 clones, 70% to 80% observed once, and the top ten hold less than 5%. The sample consisted of PBMCs. All receptors come from a woman aged 18-29 years in good health and CMV-seropositive.

The chain uses TRBV6-1 and TRBJ2-3; the D gene is possibly TRBD2 (5 bases). The CDR3 length is 14 residues. V was clipped by 5 bases and J by 0 bases, with 9 bases between them. Germline-derived CDR1 and CDR2 are MNHNS and SASEGT. The CDR3 DNA reads as TGTGCCAGCAGTAGCCGGGGTAGCACAGATACGCAGTATTTT. This sequence encodes CASSSRGSTDTQYF.

This clone was recorded once. V usage is TRBV5-8 and J usage is TRBJ2-2, with D unclear. V lost 0 bases and J 0 bases, leaving 6 bases between the germline ends. CDR1 SGHTS and CDR2 YDEGEE come from the germline V gene. This CDR3 contains 15 residues. The CDR3 coding sequence is TGTGCCAGCAGCTTGGGCGGAACGAACACCGGGGAGCTGTTTTTT. Protein: CASSLGGTNTGELFF.

This chain connects TRBV14 to TRBJ2-6; D is perhaps TRBD2 (5 bases). The CDR3 has 13 amino acids. Germline CDR1 SGHDN, CDR2 FVKESK. V was pared by 7 bases and J by 3 bases, with 7 bases between. CDR3 amino acids: CASNGVGANVLTF. The CDR3 nucleotides read TGTGCCAGCAACGGGGTTGGGGCCAACGTCCTGACTTTC.

J is TRBJ2-7 and V is TRBV28; D might be TRBD1 (6 bases). CDR1 MDHEN and CDR2 SYDVKM come from the germline V gene. V lost 5 bases and J 3 bases, leaving 8 bases between the germline ends. The CDR3 runs to 12 residues. For the CDR3, the DNA is TGTGCCAGCAGTAGGGGGTACTACGAGCAGTACTTC. It specifies CASSRGYYEQYF.

This chain joins TRBV4-1 and TRBJ2-1; TRBD2 matches at 15 bases. There are 17 residues in the CDR3. Germline V lookup: CDR1 MGHRA, CDR2 YSYEKL. Unmatched junction bases numbered 7, after V lost 6 bases and J lost 4 bases. CDR3 region: CASSPGLAGGPYNEQFF. CDR3 DNA sequence: TGCGCCAGCAGTCCTGGACTAGCGGGAGGGCCGTACAATGAGCAGTTCTTC.

This chain uses TRBV7-3 with TRBJ1-1; tentative D call: TRBD1 (6 bases). Per the germline V gene, CDR1 is SGHTA and CDR2 is FQGTGA. Trimming stripped 6 bases from V and 1 base from J, with 15 bases between. This CDR3 has 15 residues. The CDR3 DNA reads TGTGCCAGCAGATTAGACAGGATAGGGAACACTGAAGCTTTCTTT. This codes for CASRLDRIGNTEAFF.

V and J are TRBV7-2 and TRBJ2-7; the match to TRBD1 covers 7 bases. V trimming: 0 bases; J trimming: 2 bases; junction bases outside the gene matches: 13. The CDR3 sequence is 18 residues long. Germline V lookup: CDR1 SGHTA, CDR2 FQGNSA. CDR3 sequence (DNA): TGTGCCAGCAGCTTAGCTCTAGCTCGGACAGGCTTAACCTACGAGCAGTACTTC. This sequence encodes CASSLALARTGLTYEQYF.

The chain employs TRBV7-2 and TRBJ1-2; the D gene is possibly TRBD1 (6 bases). The CDR3 length is 14 residues. Germline V lookup: CDR1 SGHTA, CDR2 FQGNSA. Trimming pared 4 bases from V and 0 bases from J, leaving 9 bases between. The CDR3 region is CASSYRVTNYGYTF. CDR3 nucleotides: TGTGCCAGCAGCTACAGGGTGACTAACTATGGCTACACCTTC.

The genes are TRBV5-1 and TRBJ2-7; a weak D match, TRBD2 (5 bases). Germline V gene lookup returns CDR1 SGHRS and CDR2 YFSETQ. This CDR3 is 15 amino acids long. V lost 6 bases and J lost 1, with 17 bases in between. DNA of the CDR3: TGCGCCAGCAAAAATGAAGCGGCGTCGTCCTACGAGCAGTACTTC. It specifies CASKNEAASSYEQYF.

The chain couples TRBV7-9 to TRBJ1-1; D is undetermined. With 0 bases removed from V and 6 bases from J, the gap between germline ends came to 11 bases. The CDR3 spans 14 residues. Germline-derived CDR1 and CDR2 are SEHNR and FQNEAQ (reference sequence). This chain's CDR3 is CASSLAFSFAEAFF. The CDR3 bases are TGTGCCAGCAGCTTAGCATTTTCTTTCGCTGAAGCTTTCTTT.

CDR3 region: CASRWTGGFLDGYTF. CDR3 nucleotides: TGTGCCAGCAGGTGGACAGGGGGCTTCTTGGATGGCTACACCTTC. This rearrangement joins TRBV27 to TRBJ1-2; 11 bases align to TRBD1. The CDR3 covers 15 residues. The junction had 9 bases not matched to a gene; V was cut back by 6 bases and J by 6 bases. CDR1 is MNHEY, CDR2 SMNVEV, per germline (reference sequence).

Turning to this clone: An end of the junction does not agree with germline; a read error may underlie this. The chain couples TRBV11-3 to TRBJ2-1; 7 bases line up with TRBD1. Germline V CDR1 and CDR2: SGHNT, YENEEA. The CDR3 runs 12 residues. The DNA for the CDR3 is TGTGCCAGCAGCTTCGGGGACAGCCCTCGGATCTTC. Translation gives CASSFGDSPRIF.

This clone was seen ten or more times. V and J are TRBV15 and TRBJ2-7, with D maybe TRBD1 (5 bases). This CDR3 has 15 residues. Germline lookup yields CDR1 LNHNV and CDR2 YYDKDF (reference sequence). The V gene lost 0 bases and the J gene lost 0 bases, with 9 bases spanning the gap. The CDR3 loop reads CATSREVDSSYEQYF. In DNA, the CDR3 is TGTGCCACCAGCAGAGAGGTAGACAGCTCCTACGAGCAGTACTTC.

The rearrangement links TRBV28 to TRBJ1-1; maybe TRBD1 (5 bases). CDR3 size: 14 residues. The germline V and J ends were trimmed by 6 bases and 4 bases, with 15 bases remaining between them. CDR1 MDHEN and CDR2 SYDVKM come from the germline V gene. The CDR3 nucleotides are TGTGCCAGCAGCTGGACGGGGGATAGCACTGAAGCTTTCTTT. Its protein is CASSWTGDSTEAFF.

The chain uses TRBV4-1 and TRBJ2-5, with D perhaps matching TRBD2 (5 bases). The length of the CDR3 is 17 residues. The V and J ends lost 1 base and 5 bases respectively, with 20 bases between them. Germline-derived CDR1 and CDR2 are MGHRA and YSYEKL. CDR3 amino acids: CASSQASTTYQRETQYF. The CDR3 DNA reads as TGCGCCAGCAGCCAAGCTAGCACCACGTATCAAAGGGAGACCCAGTACTTC.

This chain links TRBV27 with TRBJ2-7; the D gene is possibly TRBD2 (5 bases). Trimming removed 1 base from V and 5 bases from J, with 9 bases in between. Germline V gene sequence: CDR1 MNHEY, CDR2 SMNVEV (reference sequence). This CDR3 is built from 13 residues. CDR3 nucleotide sequence: TGTGCCAGCAGTTTATATCCGCGGGACGAGCAGTACTTC. Amino acids: CASSLYPRDEQYF.

This sequence joins TRBV18 and TRBJ2-1; 10 nucleotides align to TRBD1. The CDR3 has 16 residues. V shed 3 bases and J 1 base; nucleotides not matched to a gene: 3. CDR1 KGHSH and CDR2 LQKENI come from the germline V gene. In DNA form, the CDR3 reads TGTGCCAGCTCACCCAGGACAGGGGGATCCTACAATGAGCAGTTCTTC. Amino acids: CASSPRTGGSYNEQFF.

CDR3 sequence (DNA): TGTGCCAGCTACTCTTCAGGGGGGCATAGCAATCAGCCCCAGCATTTT. Residues: CASYSSGGHSNQPQHF. This chain connects TRBV28 to TRBJ1-5; 7 bases fit TRBD1. The CDR3 length is 16 residues. Trimming removed 8 bases from V and 0 bases from J; junction bases left unmatched: 10. Germline V lookup: CDR1 MDHEN, CDR2 SYDVKM.

The CDR3 bases are TGTGCCAGCAGCGTTATGTCGACTAGCGAGTACCAAGAGACCCAGTACTTC. Its protein is CASSVMSTSEYQETQYF. The rearrangement uses TRBV9 and TRBJ2-5, with TRBD2 identical over 8 bases. The CDR3 totals 17 residues. CDR1 and CDR2 from the germline V gene are SGDLS and YYNGEE. With 2 bases clipped from V and 0 bases from J, the junction kept 9 bases outside the gene matches.

CDR3 DNA sequence: TGTGCCAGCAGCCCATCGGGGTTGGGTATGTCAGAGACCCAGTACTTC. It translates to CASSPSGLGMSETQYF. The chain employs TRBV11-2 and TRBJ2-5; D perhaps matches TRBD2 (5 bases). Germline V gene sequence: CDR1 SGHAT, CDR2 FQNNGV. The V end was cut by 5 bases, the J end by 4 bases, with 20 bases between. This CDR3 comprises 16 residues. Drawing the rest from reference TRBV11-2 and TRBJ2-5, the complete variable domain is EAGVAQSPRYKIIEKRQSVAFWCNPISGHATLYWYQQILGQGPKLLIQFQNNGVVDDSQLPKDRFSAERLKGVDSTLKIQPAKLEDSAVYLCASSPSGLGMSETQYFGPGTRLLVL.